This TCR beta chain was obtained from a study of T cell responses to AZD1222 COVID-19 vaccine. Overall study results and limits: With dominance at 160-218 and 743-854, vaccine-associated CD4 TCRs spanned spike. No day 14 peak samples; only post-peak repertoires were characterized.

TCRdb keeps only in-frame clones here, not all; method: immunoSEQ multiplex PCR. Among about 160,000 clones listed, more than 75% were seen once. For this clone: The antigen is undetermined.

Combined were second doses at about 4 or about 12 weeks. V lost 5 bases, J lost 1 base, and 4 bases stayed unmatched. Germline lookup yields CDR1 GTSNPN and CDR2 SVGIG (reference sequence). The CDR3 sequence is 13 residues long. Sequenced material: peripheral blood, taken 28 days after the second AZD1222 dose. The receptor's source is an adult who received the AZD1222 COVID-19 vaccine. The J gene is TRBJ1-1, the V gene TRBV30; TRBD1 aligns across 7 bases. CDR3 nucleotide sequence: TGTGCCTGGGGGCAGGGGGGGAACACTGAAGCTTTCTTT. Amino acid sequence: CAWGQGGNTEAFF.